A single sample is the source of the 21 T cell receptor beta chains below, sequenced in a study of T cell responses to AZD1222 COVID-19 vaccine. Method: immunoSEQ multiplex PCR; TCRdb's copy keeps in-frame clones and lacks some. Here the sample spans approximately 89,000 clones, roughly 84% being singletons. Sequenced here: peripheral blood, sampled on day 0 of AZD1222 vaccination. The receptors were gathered from an adult in good health.

The chain is built from TRBV27 and TRBJ1-2; 8 bases agree with TRBD1. V shed 5 bases and J 4 bases; nucleotides not matched to a gene: 9. This CDR3 region has 15 residues. Germline V gene data show CDR1 as MNHEY and CDR2 as SMNVEV (reference sequence). CDR3 bases: TGTGCCAGCAGTACCCGGACAGGGCATATCTATGGCTACACCTTC. Translation gives CASSTRTGHIYGYTF.

V gene TRBV5-1 combines with J gene TRBJ1-2; no clear D. CDR1 and CDR2 from the germline V gene are SGHRS and YFSETQ. V was cut by 1 base and J by 0 bases, with 7 bases left in between. CDR3 length equals 14 residues. The CDR3 nucleotides read TGCGCCAGCAGCTTGTCAGGAGCTAACTATGGCTACACCTTC. Encoded protein: CASSLSGANYGYTF.

The V and J genes are TRBV3-1 (or the pseudogene TRBV3-2) and TRBJ1-1; D not certain. CDR3 length: 12 amino acids. The germline CDR1 and CDR2 sequences are LGHDT and YNNKEL (reference sequence). Trimming removed 1 base at V and 3 bases at J, with 3 bases between. The CDR3: CASSQADTEAFF. CDR3 nucleotide sequence: TGTGCCAGCAGCCAAGCGGACACTGAAGCTTTCTTT.

The chain combines TRBV19 with TRBJ1-5; D not certain. This CDR3 contains 12 residues. From germline, CDR1 is LNHDA and CDR2 SQIVND (reference sequence). V was clipped by 6 bases and J by 7 bases, with 10 bases between them. The CDR3 sequence: CASRDPGQPQHF. CDR3 DNA sequence: TGTGCCAGTAGAGACCCCGGACAGCCCCAGCATTTT.

The genes are TRBV4-1 and TRBJ1-5; D gene ambiguous. The CDR3 totals 20 residues. The V and J ends lost 0 bases and 4 bases respectively, with 25 bases between them. CDR1 and CDR2 (germline): MGHRA, YSYEKL. The DNA for the CDR3 is TGCGCCAGCAGCCAAGATGGTAGACGGACGAACCCCCTGGGGAATCAGCCCCAGCATTTT. Protein product: CASSQDGRRTNPLGNQPQHF.

This chain joins TRBV5-1 and TRBJ2-2; D is uncertain. This CDR3 contains 13 residues. Trimming removed 4 bases from V and 3 bases from J, with 7 bases in between. Germline CDR1 SGHRS, CDR2 YFSETQ. The CDR3 nucleotides read TGCGCCAGCAGCATTCAGCACACCGGGGAGCTGTTTTTT. Its protein product is CASSIQHTGELFF.

This chain uses TRBV9 with TRBJ1-6, with D perhaps TRBD1 (6 bases). CDR1 is SGDLS, CDR2 YYNGEE, per germline. The germline V and J ends were trimmed by 3 bases and 9 bases, with 10 bases remaining between them. The CDR3 loop spans 13 amino acids. This chain's CDR3 is CASSEGQSSPLHF. DNA for the CDR3: TGTGCCAGCAGCGAAGGACAGTCTTCACCCCTCCACTTT.

This clone was picked up one time. The gene calls are TRBV19 and TRBJ1-5; D not certain. The CDR3 sequence is 14 residues long. Germline V gene sequence: CDR1 LNHDA, CDR2 SQIVND (reference sequence). V dropped 0 bases and J dropped 7 bases, with 10 bases sitting between them. The CDR3 bases are TGTGCCAGTAGTATAGATCCCCCGGGGCAGCCCCAGCATTTT. It encodes CASSIDPPGQPQHF.

The chain couples TRBV6-5 to TRBJ1-1; D remains unclear. Germline V gene data show CDR1 as MNHEY and CDR2 as SVGAGI. CDR3 size: 15 residues. Trimming removed 0 bases from V and 0 bases from J, with 8 bases in between. CDR3 sequence: CASSYSQIMNTEAFF. CDR3 nucleotides: TGTGCCAGCAGTTACTCACAGATTATGAACACTGAAGCTTTCTTT.

In DNA form, the CDR3 reads TGTGCCAGCAGCCCCAACGGGGCGAATTACGAGCAGTACTTC. Amino acid sequence: CASSPNGANYEQYF. The V gene is TRBV11-2, the J gene TRBJ2-7; D possibly matches TRBD1 or TRBD2 (5 bases each). Per the germline V gene, CDR1 is SGHAT and CDR2 is FQNNGV. This CDR3 comprises 14 residues. The V end was cut by 5 bases, the J end by 4 bases, with 15 bases between. Drawing the rest from reference TRBV11-2 and TRBJ2-7, the complete variable domain is EAGVAQSPRYKIIEKRQSVAFWCNPISGHATLYWYQQILGQGPKLLIQFQNNGVVDDSQLPKDRFSAERLKGVDSTLKIQPAKLEDSAVYLCASSPNGANYEQYFGPGTRLTVT.

The V call is TRBV6-5, the J call TRBJ1-2, with a weak D call TRBD1 (6 bases). Germline V gives CDR1 MNHEY, CDR2 SVGAGI. V was clipped by 6 bases and J by 9 bases, with 20 bases between them. This CDR3 is built from 14 residues. The DNA of the CDR3 is TGTGCCAGCAGGGTCGACAGGTTCGGGTATCGCTACACCTTC. Encoded protein: CASRVDRFGYRYTF.

The chain joins TRBV30 to TRBJ2-5; perhaps TRBD1 as D (6 bases). This CDR3 is built from 13 residues. Per the germline V gene, CDR1 is GTSNPN and CDR2 is SVGIG (reference sequence). Deletions cut 3 bases from V and 4 bases from J, with 12 bases between. This CDR3 is CAWSSTGRETQYF. As DNA, the CDR3 is TGTGCCTGGAGCTCTACAGGGAGAGAGACCCAGTACTTC.

This rearrangement joins TRBV7-9 to TRBJ2-7, with 7 bases fitting TRBD1. V shed 5 bases, J shed 3 bases, and the junction held 10 bases outside the gene matches. In germline, CDR1 is SEHNR, CDR2 FQNEAQ (reference sequence). This CDR3 spans 15 amino acids. CDR3 residues: CASSPRTGPHYEQYF. CDR3 coding DNA: TGTGCCAGCAGCCCCAGGACAGGACCTCACTACGAGCAGTACTTC.

V and J are TRBV5-4 and TRBJ1-2; a weak D match, TRBD1 (5 bases). The CDR3 extends over 16 amino acids. Germline-derived CDR1 and CDR2 are SGHNT and YYREEE (reference sequence). With 1 base removed from V and 4 bases from J, the gap between germline ends came to 17 bases. The CDR3 DNA reads TGTGCCAGCAGCTTGTGGGGGGTGTGGGCAGCCTATGGCTACACCTTC. Translating gives CASSLWGVWAAYGYTF.

V and J are TRBV11-3 and TRBJ2-3; D could derive from TRBD1 or TRBD2 (5 bases each). The CDR3 sequence is 16 residues long. V gave up 2 bases and J gave up 5 bases, with 17 bases separating them. Germline CDR1 is SGHNT and CDR2 is YENEEA. In nucleotides, the CDR3 is TGTGCCAGCAGCTTACGAGCGGCAGGGTCAATAGATACGCAGTATTTT. This encodes CASSLRAAGSIDTQYF. The variable domain in full, completed from reference TRBV11-3 and TRBJ2-3, reads EAGVVQSPRYKIIEKKQPVAFWCNPISGHNTLYWYLQNLGQGPELLIRYENEEAVDDSQLPKDRFSAERLKGVDSTLKIQPAELGDSAVYLCASSLRAAGSIDTQYFGPGTRLTVL.

This clone was recorded only once. The V call is TRBV5-6, the J call TRBJ2-7; D tentatively fits TRBD1 or TRBD2 (6 bases each). Germline V gene data show CDR1 as SGHDT and CDR2 as YYEEEE. The CDR3 runs 13 residues. The V end lost 1 base, the J end lost 4 bases, and 9 bases lay between the germline ends. CDR3 in amino acids: CASSLWGAYEQYF. CDR3 nucleotide sequence: TGTGCCAGCAGCTTGTGGGGGGCGTACGAGCAGTACTTC.

Regarding this clone: At one of its ends the junction is not consistent with the germline gene, which may arise from a read error. The chain combines TRBV9 with TRBJ2-3; 10 nucleotides align to TRBD2. Germline CDR1 reads SGDLS; CDR2 reads YYNGEE. CDR3 length: 13 amino acids. CDR3 bases: TGTGCCAGTAGCGGGGGGTCCACAGATACGCAGTATTTT. It is translated as CASSGGSTDTQYF. The full variable domain, completed using reference TRBV9 and TRBJ2-3, is DSGVTQTPKHLITATGQRVTLRCSPRSGDLSVYWYQQSLDQGLQFLIQYYNGEERAKGNILERFSAQQFPDLHSELNLSSLELGDSALYFCASSGGSTDTQYFGPGTRLTVL.

The CDR3 sequence is CASSLMEDTDEQFF. The DNA of the CDR3 is TGTGCCAGCAGCTTAATGGAAGATACCGATGAGCAGTTCTTC. This chain connects TRBV11-1 to TRBJ2-1; D uncertain. The germline V and J ends were trimmed by 2 bases and 8 bases, with 13 bases remaining between them. CDR1 is SGHAT, CDR2 FQDESV, per germline (reference sequence). The CDR3 totals 14 residues. Based on the CDR3 plus reference TRBV11-1 and TRBJ2-1, the full variable domain is EAEVAQSPRYKITEKSQAVAFWCDPISGHATLYWYRQILGQGPELLVQFQDESVVDDSQLPKDRFSAERLKGVDSTLKIQPAELGDSAMYLCASSLMEDTDEQFFGPGTRLTVL.

The sample holds one count of this clone. The rearrangement joins TRBV29-1 to TRBJ1-4; 7 bases are a match to TRBD1. Per germline, CDR1 SQVTM and CDR2 ANQGSEA. The junction had 5 bases not matched to a gene; V was cut back by 8 bases and J by 2 bases. The CDR3 is 13 residues long. The CDR3 reads CSFRGSTNEKLFF. The CDR3 nucleotides are TGCAGCTTCAGGGGGAGTACTAATGAAAAACTGTTTTTT. Full variable domain (outside the CDR3, taken from reference TRBV29-1 and TRBJ1-4): SAVISQKPSRDICQRGTSLTIQCQVDSQVTMMFWYRQQPGQSLTLIATANQGSEATYESGFVIDKFPISRPNLTFSTLTVSNMSPEDSSIYLCSFRGSTNEKLFFGSGTQLSVL.

The chain uses TRBV27 and TRBJ1-5; maybe TRBD1 (6 bases). The CDR3 totals 16 residues. Germline V gene data show CDR1 as MNHEY and CDR2 as SMNVEV (reference sequence). The ends were cut back, 4 bases at V and 5 bases at J, with 18 bases in the middle. CDR3 loop: CASSSRDIPGDQPQHF. CDR3 in DNA: TGTGCCAGCAGTTCCCGGGACATCCCGGGGGATCAGCCCCAGCATTTT.

The chain joins TRBV5-5 to TRBJ1-2; no clear D gene. Between the trimmed V and J ends, which lost 0 bases and 7 bases, there was a span of 7 bases. CDR1 and CDR2 (germline): SGHKS, YYEKEE (reference sequence). This CDR3 contains 12 residues. In DNA, the CDR3 is TGTGCCAGCAGCTTGGATTTGCCTGGCTACACCTTC. Amino acid sequence: CASSLDLPGYTF. Full variable domain (outside the CDR3, taken from reference TRBV5-5 and TRBJ1-2): DAGVTQSPTHLIKTRGQQVTLRCSPISGHKSVSWYQQVLGQGPQFIFQYYEKEERGRGNFPDRFSARQFPNYSSELNVNALLLGDSALYLCASSLDLPGYTFGSGTRLTVV.